Below, 4 T cell receptor beta chains from the same sample are listed, as sequenced in a study of T-cell memory formation after mild COVID-19. Via MiXCR, TCRdb re-called the 5' RACE reads, giving one row per CDR3 protein. The sample has some 320,000 distinct CDR3 sequences, about 16% seen once. Sequenced sample: PBMCs or a T cell subset sorted from them (not recorded which). The receptor set was obtained from a man between 18 and 35 years old who had mild COVID-19 (a few samples of this study predate the infection). Cell type and time point are not known.

This clonotype came up a few times. V usage is TRBV9 and J usage is TRBJ2-7, with unresolved D. Germline-derived CDR1 and CDR2 are SGDLS and YYNGEE. The CDR3 has 12 amino acids. V lost 4 bases to trimming and J lost 3 bases, with 8 bases between them. The CDR3 nucleotides read TGTGCCAGCAGCCCAGGCTTCTACGAGCAGTACTTC. Its translation is CASSPGFYEQYF.

In its sample, this clonotype was seen a few times. This chain joins TRBV7-6 and TRBJ2-1, with D uncertain. Germline loops: CDR1 SGHVS, CDR2 FNYEAQ. Trimming took 2 bases from V and 8 from J, leaving 4 bases between them. This CDR3 is built from 11 residues. The CDR3 sequence: CASSLSHEQFF. For the CDR3, the DNA is TGTGCCAGCAGCTTATCGCATGAGCAGTTCTTC. Filled out from reference TRBV7-6 and TRBJ2-1, the complete variable domain reads GAGVSQSPRYKVTKRGQDVALRCDPISGHVSLYWYRQALGQGPEFLTYFNYEAQQDKSGLPNDRFSAERPEGSISTLTIQRTEQRDSAMYRCASSLSHEQFFGPGTRLTVL.

This clonotype was observed a handful of times. The chain is built from TRBV3-1 and TRBJ1-4, with D tentatively TRBD1 (5 bases). The CDR3 totals 14 residues. Germline V gene data show CDR1 as LGHDT and CDR2 as YNNKEL (reference sequence). Trimming removed 0 bases from V and 8 bases from J, with 10 bases in between. CDR3 sequence reads: CASSQEGRDEKLFF. DNA for the CDR3: TGTGCCAGCAGCCAAGAAGGCAGGGACGAAAAACTGTTTTTT.

This clonotype was observed a few times. This chain connects TRBV28 to TRBJ1-6, with D unclear. Trimming left V 3 bases short and J 11 bases short, with 8 bases between. This CDR3 spans 12 amino acids. CDR1 MDHEN and CDR2 SYDVKM come from the germline V gene. The DNA of the CDR3 is TGTGCCAGCAGTTTTCGGCCCACACCCCTCCACTTT. Encoded protein: CASSFRPTPLHF. The variable domain in full, completed from reference TRBV28 and TRBJ1-6, reads DVKVTQSSRYLVKRTGEKVFLECVQDMDHENMFWYRQDPGLGLRLIYFSYDVKMKEKGDIPEGYSVSREKKERFSLILESASTNQTSMYLCASSFRPTPLHFGNGTRLTVT.